The present T cell receptor (beta chain) was sequenced within a study of OX40 agonist ivuxolimab in advanced cancers. The table came from immunoSEQ multiplex PCR; TCRdb's copy has only in-frame clones and leaves some out. The sample records tens of thousands of clones, roughly 94% being singletons. Germline CDR1 SGHTA, CDR2 FQGTGA. The CDR3 consists of 15 residues. This clonotype originated in an adult with an advanced solid tumor such as melanoma, head and neck, liver or kidney cancer. Sequencing was performed on CD4+ or CD8+ T cells sorted from blood, taken in a trial of the OX40 agonist ivuxolimab. V and J are TRBV7-3 and TRBJ2-5, with 9 bases aligning to TRBD2. Gene TRBJ2-7 matches the end of the DNA better, so the J call may be wrong. The CDR3 sequence is CASSPGASGTYEQYF. CDR3 DNA sequence: TGTGCCAGCAGCCCCGGTGCTAGCGGGACCTACGAGCAGTACTTC.